The next 19 T cell receptor beta chains were all read from a single sample in a study of blood T cells in healthy people across ages. Through a sample-barcoded 5' primer and a J-beta primer mix, a second PCR was run for roughly 6 to 12 cycles. TCRdb ran MiXCR on the 5' RACE reads and lists one entry per CDR3 protein. This table has approximately 770,000 distinct CDR3 sequences, roughly 50% appearing once. Specimen: blood. The receptors derive from a man aged 25-45 years in good health.

The rearrangement links TRBV20-1 to TRBJ2-7; D call uncertain. The CDR3 sequence is 15 residues long. Trimming pared 6 bases from V and 2 bases from J, leaving 20 bases between. Germline V gene lookup returns CDR1 DFQATT and CDR2 SNEGSKA (reference sequence). The CDR3 spells CSAKPLTGGTYEQYF. The CDR3 nucleotides read TGCAGTGCCAAACCTCTTACGGGTGGGACCTACGAGCAGTACTTC.

The chain carries TRBV28 and TRBJ2-1; TRBD2 agrees at 10 bases. V was clipped by 4 bases and J by 9 bases; unmatched bases: 9. CDR1 is MDHEN, CDR2 SYDVKM, per germline. The CDR3 has 15 amino acids. The CDR3 nucleotides read TGTGCCAGCAGTTGGTCACTAGCGGGATTGGTTGAGCAGTTCTTC. Translation: CASSWSLAGLVEQFF.

This clonotype has more than one count but fewer than ten. The chain carries TRBV7-2 and TRBJ2-3; 7 positions agree with TRBD2. CDR1 and CDR2 from the germline V gene are SGHTA and FQGNSA. This CDR3 is built from 13 residues. Germline trimming cut 11 bases from V and 1 base from J; bases unmatched to any gene: 6. The CDR3 sequence: CAGGVRGTDTQYF. In nucleotides, the CDR3 is TGTGCCGGGGGGGTACGTGGCACAGATACGCAGTATTTT.

This chain joins TRBV30 and TRBJ2-7, with TRBD2 matching over 15 bases. The CDR3 runs 14 residues. J gave up 6 bases and V 4 bases, and 4 bases lay outside the gene matches. Germline V gene sequence: CDR1 GTSNPN, CDR2 SVGIG (reference sequence). The CDR3 loop reads CAWTLGLAGGEQYF. The CDR3 nucleotides are TGTGCCTGGACCCTGGGACTAGCGGGAGGCGAGCAGTACTTC.

V gene TRBV5-1 combines with J gene TRBJ2-3; no reliable D call. Trimming took off 2 bases at V and 4 bases at J, with 17 bases between the two ends. The CDR3 runs to 16 residues. The V gene's germline CDR1 is SGHRS and CDR2 YFSETQ. The CDR3 sequence: CASSFETRYPPDTQYF. As DNA, the CDR3 is TGCGCCAGCAGCTTCGAGACGCGCTATCCGCCAGATACGCAGTATTTT.

This clonotype appeared a few times. The chain employs TRBV7-9 and TRBJ1-1; D perhaps matches TRBD1 (5 bases). The CDR3 loop spans 16 amino acids. CDR1 is SEHNR, CDR2 FQNEAQ, per germline (reference sequence). The germline V and J ends were trimmed by 7 bases and 4 bases, with 22 bases remaining between them. DNA for the CDR3: TGTGCCAGCACCAAGATGTTATCAGGGATCCCCACTGAAGCTTTCTTT. Translated: CASTKMLSGIPTEAFF.

This clonotype occurred a few times. This chain connects TRBV6-5 to TRBJ1-1; D is perhaps TRBD1 (5 bases). The CDR3 loop spans 17 amino acids. The V gene's germline CDR1 is MNHEY and CDR2 SVGAGI. With 0 bases removed from V and 0 bases from J, the gap between germline ends came to 14 bases. The CDR3 spells CASSYSRSGALNTEAFF. For the CDR3, the DNA is TGTGCCAGCAGTTACTCGAGGTCTGGGGCATTGAACACTGAAGCTTTCTTT.

The chain carries TRBV10-3 and TRBJ2-5, with TRBD2 matching 7 bases. The J call is uncertain, as TRBJ2-7 better fits the DNA end. CDR3 length: 15 amino acids. The V gene's germline CDR1 is ENHRY and CDR2 SYGVKD. The CDR3 loop reads CAITPTSTKHYEQYF. The CDR3 bases are TGTGCCATCACCCCGACTAGCACCAAGCACTACGAGCAGTACTTC.

The chain employs TRBV7-6 and TRBJ2-1; 8 bases map to TRBD2. The V and J ends lost 2 bases and 1 base, in that order; junction bases with no gene match: 13. CDR1 SGHVS and CDR2 FNYEAQ come from the germline V gene. The CDR3 loop spans 19 amino acids. CDR3 DNA: TGTGCCAGCAGCTTACCGGCGGGTTCTGGCGGGAGGTCCTACAATGAGCAGTTCTTC. It codes for CASSLPAGSGGRSYNEQFF.

This clonotype was recorded many times. The CDR3 loop reads CASSRGRDTLTDTQYF. The CDR3 region has the DNA TGTGCCAGCAGCCGCGGACGGGATACCCTCACAGATACGCAGTATTTT. The J gene is TRBJ2-3, the V gene TRBV3-1, with D possibly TRBD2 on 5 matching bases. V lost 4 bases, J lost 2 bases, and 16 bases lay in between. Per germline, CDR1 LGHDT and CDR2 YNNKEL (reference sequence). This CDR3 contains 16 residues.

This rearrangement joins TRBV5-1 to TRBJ1-2; 7 nucleotides match TRBD1. Germline values: CDR1 SGHRS, CDR2 YFSETQ. The V gene end was trimmed by 4 bases and the J gene end by 5 bases; junction bases not matched to a gene: 11. CDR3 length equals 15 residues. The CDR3 spells CASSPGTVHGYGYTF. The CDR3 region has the DNA TGCGCCAGCAGCCCCGGGACAGTTCATGGATATGGCTACACCTTC.

The chain recombines TRBV29-1 with TRBJ2-3; D is unresolved. This CDR3 is built from 14 residues. V was shortened by 3 bases and J by 1 base, with 11 bases between the two germline ends. From germline, CDR1 is SQVTM and CDR2 ANQGSEA. CDR3 nucleotides: TGCAGCGTTGAGATAGTTTTAGGCACAGATACGCAGTATTTT. Translated: CSVEIVLGTDTQYF.

V usage is TRBV30 and J usage is TRBJ2-7, with 11 bases aligning to TRBD1. This CDR3 region has 15 residues. V dropped 1 base and J dropped 4; count of bases not matched to a gene: 6. Germline CDR1 GTSNPN, CDR2 SVGIG (reference sequence). The DNA of the CDR3 is TGTGCCTGGAGTGGCCGGGACAGGGGGTATTACGAGCAGTACTTC. Translation: CAWSGRDRGYYEQYF.

The J gene is TRBJ1-4, the V gene TRBV20-1; D may be TRBD1 (6 bases). The CDR3 spans 17 residues. With 0 bases removed from V and 7 bases from J, the gap between germline ends came to 21 bases. Germline V CDR1 and CDR2: DFQATT, SNEGSKA (reference sequence). This CDR3 is CSARDHWARQASEKLFF. The CDR3 DNA sequence: TGCAGTGCTAGAGATCATTGGGCCAGACAGGCGAGTGAAAAACTGTTTTTT.

This clonotype showed up many times. The gene calls are TRBV5-1 and TRBJ2-1; TRBD1 matches at 7 bases. The V gene end was trimmed by 1 base and the J gene end by 9 bases; junction bases not matched to a gene: 7. Germline V gene sequence: CDR1 SGHRS, CDR2 YFSETQ. This CDR3 comprises 14 residues. The CDR3 DNA reads as TGCGCCAGCAGCTTGAGTGGGCCAGGGGGTGAGCAGTTCTTC. Encoded protein: CASSLSGPGGEQFF.

This chain uses TRBV28 with TRBJ1-2; maybe TRBD1 (6 bases). Germline CDR1 is MDHEN and CDR2 is SYDVKM. CDR3 length equals 14 residues. Trimming stripped 4 bases from V and 6 bases from J, with 15 bases between. The CDR3 reads CASSSDSAVHGYTF. The CDR3 DNA follows: TGTGCCAGCAGTTCGGACAGTGCGGTTCATGGCTACACCTTC.

V gene TRBV6-2 or TRBV6-3 combines with J gene TRBJ1-1; 7 bases align to TRBD1. The trim removed 6 bases at V and 0 bases at J, leaving 10 bases unmatched. Germline lookup yields CDR1 MNHEY and CDR2 SVGEGT. The CDR3 spans 16 residues. This CDR3 reads CASRTPGQPMNTEAFF. The CDR3 region has the DNA TGTGCCAGCAGGACACCGGGACAGCCGATGAACACTGAAGCTTTCTTT.

The chain has TRBV18 and TRBJ2-1; TRBD2 might be the D (6 bases). CDR1 and CDR2 (germline): KGHSH, LQKENI. The V end lost 2 bases, the J end lost 6 bases, and 14 bases lay between the germline ends. This CDR3 spans 15 amino acids. Here the CDR3 reads CASSPSLTSSNEQFF. CDR3 coding DNA: TGTGCCAGCTCACCAAGTCTAACTAGCAGCAATGAGCAGTTCTTC.

A few counts support this clonotype. CDR3 DNA: TGCAGTGCTAGGGACCTTCTAGGTCGGGGCTACACCTTC. It encodes CSARDLLGRGYTF. The rearrangement links TRBV20-1 to TRBJ1-2, with no clear D. The germline V gene encodes CDR1 DFQATT and CDR2 SNEGSKA (reference sequence). The CDR3 runs 13 residues. V lost 3 bases and J lost 8, with 16 bases in between.